This TCR beta chain was identified during a study of T cells in localized non-small cell lung cancer. This clone has only one observation. What it recognizes is unknown. Assay: immunoSEQ multiplex PCR; the TCRdb copy retains only in-frame clones and omits some. The data hold 20,000 to 25,000 clones, with around nine tenths observed a single time. The V end lost 0 bases, the J end lost 5 bases, and 14 bases lay between the germline ends. This CDR3 has 15 residues. The germline V gene encodes CDR1 SGHRS and CDR2 YFSETQ. Study-wide results and caveats: Turning up in adjacent lung were a median roughly 60 of the top 100 tumor clones. The greatest T cell clonality was found in uninvolved adjacent lung (higher than in tumor). Because only a single region of the tumor was sequenced, heterogeneity remains possible. Longer overall survival was seen with higher T cell density measured in blood.

The sequences come from peripheral blood, collected before any cancer treatment. The receptor's source is a woman aged 35-70 years with stage I lung adenocarcinoma. This chain joins TRBV5-1 and TRBJ2-5, with D possibly being TRBD1 (6 bases). The DNA for the CDR3 is TGCGCCAGCAGCTTGGCCATGGGGCAGGGGGAGACCCAGTACTTC. This sequence encodes CASSLAMGQGETQYF.